This TCR beta chain was recorded in a study of T cell repertoires in cytomegalovirus infection. Study results and caveats: CMV carriers having the relevant HLA were flagged by cumulative public TCR beta family frequency.

This clonotype was counted between two and nine times. The target antigen is unknown. This CDR3 has 12 amino acids. Germline-derived CDR1 and CDR2 are SGHVS and FNYEAQ. V lost 4 bases, J lost 6 bases, and 7 bases lay in between. MiXCR, applied by TCRdb to the reads, yields one record per CDR3 protein. In the table there are hundreds of thousands of distinct CDR3 sequences, roughly 9.5% of which are singletons. The receptor's source is a human donor in good health (CMV status not recorded). Some clones in this sample may be carry-over from other donors' samples. This chain links TRBV7-6 with TRBJ1-5, with D uncertain. The material sequenced was PBMCs. The CDR3 nucleotides are TGTGCCAGCAGCTCATTGCTTCAGCCCCAGCATTTT. It translates to CASSSLLQPQHF.